These 16 T cell receptor beta chains were all obtained from the same sample, sequenced in a study of blood T cell repertoires in COVID-19. The table came from immunoSEQ multiplex PCR; TCRdb's copy has only in-frame clones and leaves some out. Among about 150,000 clones listed, about 86% were seen once. Sequenced: peripheral blood. The receptors stem from a man in his 70s with acute or convalescent COVID-19.

The chain uses TRBV3-1 (or the pseudogene TRBV3-2) and TRBJ1-4; 10 bases map to TRBD1. Germline loops: CDR1 LGHDT, CDR2 YNNKEL (reference sequence). CDR3 length equals 14 residues. Trimming removed 4 bases from V and 11 bases from J; junction bases left unmatched: 7. The CDR3 loop reads CASSLGTGVLKLFF. The CDR3 coding sequence is TGTGCCAGCAGCCTTGGGACAGGGGTTTTGAAACTGTTTTTT.

V gene TRBV5-1 combines with J gene TRBJ2-7, with 8 bases aligning to TRBD2. The trim removed 0 bases at V and 0 bases at J, leaving 2 bases unmatched. The CDR3 length is 15 residues. Germline CDR1 reads SGHRS; CDR2 reads YFSETQ. The CDR3 here is CASSLELAASYEQYF. CDR3 DNA: TGCGCCAGCAGCTTGGAACTAGCGGCCTCCTACGAGCAGTACTTC.

This sequence joins TRBV7-8 and TRBJ1-5, with D perhaps matching TRBD1 (6 bases). The CDR3 runs to 12 residues. Germline V CDR1 and CDR2: SGHVS, FQNEAQ. The V and J ends lost 5 bases and 6 bases respectively, with 8 bases between them. CDR3 coding DNA: TGTGCCAGCAGCCACAGGGTTCAGCCCCAGCATTTT. This codes for CASSHRVQPQHF.

This rearrangement joins TRBV9 to TRBJ2-2; weak D call: TRBD2 (6 bases). The CDR3 contains 16 residues. CDR1 is SGDLS and CDR2 is YYNGEE in the germline V gene. With 4 bases removed from V and 5 bases from J, the gap between germline ends came to 18 bases. CDR3 sequence: CASSKELGGWTGELFF. The CDR3, as DNA: TGTGCCAGCAGCAAAGAGTTGGGAGGTTGGACCGGGGAGCTGTTTTTT.

This clone was counted once. The chain has TRBV6-5 and TRBJ2-7; TRBD2 might be the D (6 bases). Trimming shortened V by 7 bases and J by 3 bases, and 19 bases separated the two germline ends. This CDR3 comprises 15 residues. Germline assignment: CDR1 MNHEY and CDR2 SVGAGI. Here the CDR3 DNA reads TGTGCCAGCACCCTGGGAAGGCGGGGCCACTACGAGCAGTACTTC. This translates into CASTLGRRGHYEQYF.

The V call is TRBV7-2, the J call TRBJ2-2; TRBD2 matches 7 bases. The CDR3 has 16 residues. V shed 1 base, J shed 5 bases, and the junction held 7 bases outside the gene matches. Germline V gives CDR1 SGHTA, CDR2 FQGNSA. CDR3 sequence reads: CASSLGVGGNTGELFF. CDR3 bases: TGTGCCAGCAGCTTAGGGGTGGGAGGGAATACCGGGGAGCTGTTTTTT.

The CDR3 sequence is CASSKQAGEVQETQYF. DNA of the CDR3: TGCGCCAGCAGCAAGCAGGCGGGAGAAGTCCAAGAGACCCAGTACTTC. This rearrangement joins TRBV5-1 to TRBJ2-5; 7 bases agree with TRBD2. The V gene end was trimmed by 4 bases and the J gene end by 1 base; junction bases not matched to a gene: 10. The CDR3 is made up of 16 amino acids. Germline CDR1 and CDR2: SGHRS and YFSETQ.

CDR3 bases: TGTGCCAGCAGTTACTCATGGGGCGGCTCTAGCACAGATACGCAGTATTTT. Translation gives CASSYSWGGSSTDTQYF. This sequence joins TRBV6-2 or TRBV6-3 and TRBJ2-3; D might be TRBD1 (5 bases). The V gene lost 0 bases and the J gene lost 0 bases, with 13 bases spanning the gap. CDR3 length: 17 amino acids. From germline, CDR1 is MNHEY and CDR2 SVGEGT.

V and J are TRBV5-1 and TRBJ2-7, with 8 bases matching TRBD1. The V segment lost 5 bases and the J segment 5 bases; nucleotides outside the gene matches: 12. This CDR3 has 15 amino acids. The germline V gene encodes CDR1 SGHRS and CDR2 YFSETQ. The DNA of the CDR3 is TGCGCCAGCAGTTTTGGCGGACAGGGTCCCAACGAGCAGTACTTC. Residues: CASSFGGQGPNEQYF.

The gene calls are TRBV5-4 and TRBJ2-5, with D perhaps TRBD1 (7 bases). The V and J ends lost 4 bases and 3 bases respectively, with 19 bases between them. Looked up from germline, CDR1 is SGHNT and CDR2 is YYREEE (reference sequence). CDR3 length equals 16 residues. CDR3 amino acids: CASSPSGDSLKETQYF. For the CDR3, the DNA is TGTGCCAGCAGCCCTTCGGGGGACAGTCTTAAAGAGACCCAGTACTTC. Complete variable domain (other parts from reference TRBV5-4 and TRBJ2-5): ETGVTQSPTHLIKTRGQQVTLRCSSQSGHNTVSWYQQALGQGPQFIFQYYREEENGRGNFPPRFSGLQFPNYSSELNVNALELDDSALYLCASSPSGDSLKETQYFGPGTRLLVL.

The chain is built from TRBV3-1 (or the pseudogene TRBV3-2) and TRBJ2-3; D remains ambiguous. CDR1 and CDR2 (germline): LGHDT, YNNKEL (reference sequence). The CDR3 length is 14 residues. V was pared by 4 bases and J by 6 bases, with 14 bases between. The CDR3 sequence: CASSRWASSDTQYF. Written as DNA, the CDR3 is TGTGCCAGCAGCCGATGGGCCTCCTCGGATACGCAGTATTTT.

The rearrangement joins TRBV28 to TRBJ1-3; possibly TRBD1 for D (6 bases). CDR1 and CDR2 (germline): MDHEN, SYDVKM. CDR3 size: 14 residues. V lost 1 base and J lost 4, with 8 bases in between. DNA of the CDR3: TGTGCCAGCAGTTTATTTCAGGGGGGAAACACCATATATTTT. Translated: CASSLFQGGNTIYF.

The chain joins TRBV11-2 to TRBJ1-2; no clear D gene. This CDR3 region has 14 residues. Per the germline V gene, CDR1 is SGHAT and CDR2 is FQNNGV. V was cut by 6 bases and J by 3 bases, with 14 bases left in between. CDR3 in DNA: TGTGCCAGCAGTTCTCGACGGAGGGACTATGGCTACACCTTC. Protein product: CASSSRRRDYGYTF.

This clone was observed once. The chain employs TRBV18 and TRBJ1-1; D gene unclear. Germline lookup yields CDR1 KGHSH and CDR2 LQKENI. Trimming took 3 bases from V and 1 from J, leaving 3 bases between them. The CDR3 consists of 12 residues. Here the CDR3 reads CASSPQNTEAFF. The CDR3 coding sequence is TGTGCCAGCTCACCCCAGAACACTGAAGCTTTCTTT.

The gene calls are TRBV7-2 and TRBJ2-3; tentative D call: TRBD2 (5 bases). V lost 5 bases to trimming and J lost 2 bases, with 8 bases between them. In germline, CDR1 is SGHTA, CDR2 FQGNSA. The CDR3 has 13 residues. The CDR3 loop is CASSVDFTDTQYF. The CDR3 nucleotides are TGTGCCAGCAGCGTGGACTTCACAGATACGCAGTATTTT.

The rearrangement joins TRBV5-6 to TRBJ1-1, with TRBD1 matching 9 bases. The CDR3 loop spans 16 amino acids. The trim removed 4 bases at V and 7 bases at J, leaving 14 bases unmatched. Germline loops: CDR1 SGHDT, CDR2 YYEEEE. For the CDR3, the DNA is TGTGCCAGCAGCACGGGACAGGGAAGAGCGAATGGTGAAGCTTTCTTT. Encoded protein: CASSTGQGRANGEAFF.